This is a list of T cell receptor beta chains from one sample in a study of technical replicates of blood from a handful of donors. Some clones are missing from TCRdb's copy, which holds only in-frame ones; the method was immunoSEQ multiplex PCR. The profile shows tens of thousands of clones, about 97% of them singletons. The source material was T cells isolated from PBMCs. These receptors were obtained from a human donor in good health. Both conserved end residues are part of each CDR3. Only part of the rows carry a size: once, few, many, or a class if the clone is expanded.

v_call,j_call,clone_size,cdr3_aa
TRBV4-2,TRBJ2-2,-,CASSQAGLVDEELFF
TRBV2,TRBJ2-2,-,CASIQGAGELFF
TRBV5-6,TRBJ1-2,-,CASSLERANYGYTF
TRBV6-5,TRBJ2-5,-,CASSYFGDQETQYF
TRBV11-2,TRBJ1-2,-,CASSRGSNYGYTF
TRBV5-1,TRBJ1-2,-,CASSPGQGYYGYTF
TRBV2,TRBJ1-1,-,CASTGTVNTEAFF
TRBV27,TRBJ2-7,-,CASSRRTYEQYF
TRBV7-9,TRBJ1-4,-,CASSSRDRAGEKLFF
TRBV5-6,TRBJ1-2,-,CASSVAPVNSRGYTF
TRBV7-3,TRBJ2-1,-,CASSLTGTSGRAGQFF
TRBV6-1,TRBJ2-7,-,CASIGAYEQYF
TRBV27,TRBJ2-7,-,CASSKTTENYEQYF
TRBV29-1,TRBJ1-1,-,CSVETSGGAAEAFF
TRBV28,TRBJ1-3,-,CASSSGYGTGAGNTIYF
TRBV2,TRBJ2-2,-,CASRLASGWAGELFF
TRBV28,TRBJ2-4,-,CASSRGQSLAKNIQYF
TRBV19,TRBJ2-5,once,CASSRQRQETQYF
TRBV10-3,TRBJ1-4,-,CAISESELTNEKLFF
TRBV29-1,TRBJ2-1,-,CSVTGLAGGQYNEQFF
TRBV6-5,TRBJ2-7,once,CASSYGGGAYEQYF
TRBV7-3,TRBJ2-5,-,CASSLAGGVETQYF
TRBV7-3,TRBJ1-2,-,CASSGSDYGYTF
TRBV5-1,TRBJ1-1,-,CASSFSNTEAFF
TRBV5-6,TRBJ2-3,-,CASSLGTSGATDTQYF
TRBV6-6,TRBJ1-1,-,CASSRADLMNTEAFF
TRBV5-5,TRBJ2-2,-,CASSYAAGGVGELFF
TRBV7-2,TRBJ2-1,-,CASRRKDSHNEQFF
TRBV7-3,TRBJ2-1,-,CASSLPRGPGLGNNEQFF
TRBV6-5,TRBJ2-7,-,CASSYGALNYEQYF
TRBV6-5,TRBJ1-1,-,CASSSNGQGTEAFF
TRBV2,TRBJ1-5,-,CASSPQGYQPQHF
TRBV5-6,TRBJ2-1,-,CASSLDEGAIYNEQFF
TRBV5-4,TRBJ2-6,-,CASRQGLGANVLTF
TRBV9,TRBJ2-7,-,CASSDATSGVQNPYEQYF
TRBV5-1,TRBJ1-1,-,CASSLSGFDTEAFF
TRBV18,TRBJ1-2,-,CASSPNLQGANGYTF
TRBV18,TRBJ1-1,-,CASSPGELNTEAFF
TRBV27,TRBJ2-7,-,CASSPTLTYEQYF
TRBV30,TRBJ2-2,-,CAWSEPSGGTGELFF
TRBV30,-,-,CAWSTGPITYEQYF
TRBV27,TRBJ1-2,-,CASSHGQGSYGYTF
TRBV15,TRBJ2-7,-,CATSRDLPSGTYEQYF
TRBV20-1,TRBJ1-3,-,CSAFSGNTIYF
TRBV28,TRBJ1-2,-,CASSPGTGGGYTF
TRBV28,TRBJ1-1,once,CACTPGLGGTEAFF
TRBV19,TRBJ1-2,-,CASSSYRAGYGYTF